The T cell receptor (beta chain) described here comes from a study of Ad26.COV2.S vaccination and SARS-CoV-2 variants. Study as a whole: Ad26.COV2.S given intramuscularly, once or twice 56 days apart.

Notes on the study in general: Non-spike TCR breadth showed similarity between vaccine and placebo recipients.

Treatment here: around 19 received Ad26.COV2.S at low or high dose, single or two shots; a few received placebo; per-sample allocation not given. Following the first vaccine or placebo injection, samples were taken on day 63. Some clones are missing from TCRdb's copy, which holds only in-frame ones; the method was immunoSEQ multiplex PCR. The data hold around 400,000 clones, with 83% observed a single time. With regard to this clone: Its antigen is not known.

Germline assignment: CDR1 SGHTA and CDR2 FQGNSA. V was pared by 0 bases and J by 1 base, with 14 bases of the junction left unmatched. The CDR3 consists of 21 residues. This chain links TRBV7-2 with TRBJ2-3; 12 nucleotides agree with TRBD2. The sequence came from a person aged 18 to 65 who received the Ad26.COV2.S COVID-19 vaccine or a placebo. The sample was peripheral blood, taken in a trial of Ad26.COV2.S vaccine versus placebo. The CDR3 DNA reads TGTGCCAGCAGCTTAGCCCCTAGGGCCCTAGCGGGGGGGCCCTGCACAGATACGCAGTATTTT. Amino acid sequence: CASSLAPRALAGGPCTDTQYF.